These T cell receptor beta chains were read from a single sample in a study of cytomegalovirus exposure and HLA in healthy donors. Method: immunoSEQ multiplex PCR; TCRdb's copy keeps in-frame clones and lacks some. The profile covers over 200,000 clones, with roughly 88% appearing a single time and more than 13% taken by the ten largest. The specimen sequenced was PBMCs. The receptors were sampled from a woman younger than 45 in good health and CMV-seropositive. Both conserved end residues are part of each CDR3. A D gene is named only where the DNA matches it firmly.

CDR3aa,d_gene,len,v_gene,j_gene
CASSLVRDGYTF,NA,12,TRBV5-1,TRBJ1-2
CASRDHRGPSYEQYF,TRBD1,15,TRBV28,TRBJ2-7
CASSPGRGDTIRYEQYF,NA,17,TRBV7-9,TRBJ2-7
CAWKPSGSGYEQYF,TRBD2,14,TRBV30,TRBJ2-7
CSVTPHTGGVGYTF,TRBD1,14,TRBV29-1,TRBJ1-2
CASSTLLAASSYNEQFF,TRBD2,17,TRBV4-1,TRBJ2-1
CAWSPPDHRGIDIQYF,TRBD1,16,TRBV30,TRBJ2-4
CASSSGQGRGGYTF,TRBD1,14,TRBV19,TRBJ1-2
CAWSGQGEQPQHF,TRBD1,13,TRBV30,TRBJ1-5
CASSLEGQGLGTEAFF,TRBD1,16,TRBV5-1,TRBJ1-1
CASSLYGQIGELFF,NA,14,TRBV27,TRBJ2-2
CASSVFGSVEQFF,NA,13,TRBV9,TRBJ2-1
CASSGGRRGNTGELFF,NA,16,TRBV9,TRBJ2-2
CASSLDLGGDEKLFF,TRBD1,15,TRBV11-2,TRBJ1-4
CASSPWTTGAPPWNTEAFF,TRBD1,19,TRBV5-1,TRBJ1-1
CASRTQGADTEAFF,TRBD1,14,TRBV5-4,TRBJ1-1
CASSYSKNEQFF,NA,12,TRBV6-5,TRBJ2-1
CASSFWGQSNYGYTF,TRBD1,15,TRBV28,TRBJ1-2
CASSLPSLGATQYF,NA,14,TRBV13,TRBJ2-3
CASSLLAAIGADTQYF,TRBD2,16,TRBV5-1,TRBJ2-3
CASRRQGAAYGYTF,TRBD1,14,TRBV2,TRBJ1-2
CASSTDWGELFF,NA,12,TRBV11-2,TRBJ2-2
CASSLEVSYEQYF,NA,13,TRBV5-1,TRBJ2-7
CASSLDSSQETQYF,NA,14,TRBV7-7,TRBJ2-5
CASSQEASGRGETQYF,TRBD2,16,TRBV4-3,TRBJ2-5
CASSEWGKVGEGTQYF,NA,16,TRBV6-1,TRBJ2-3